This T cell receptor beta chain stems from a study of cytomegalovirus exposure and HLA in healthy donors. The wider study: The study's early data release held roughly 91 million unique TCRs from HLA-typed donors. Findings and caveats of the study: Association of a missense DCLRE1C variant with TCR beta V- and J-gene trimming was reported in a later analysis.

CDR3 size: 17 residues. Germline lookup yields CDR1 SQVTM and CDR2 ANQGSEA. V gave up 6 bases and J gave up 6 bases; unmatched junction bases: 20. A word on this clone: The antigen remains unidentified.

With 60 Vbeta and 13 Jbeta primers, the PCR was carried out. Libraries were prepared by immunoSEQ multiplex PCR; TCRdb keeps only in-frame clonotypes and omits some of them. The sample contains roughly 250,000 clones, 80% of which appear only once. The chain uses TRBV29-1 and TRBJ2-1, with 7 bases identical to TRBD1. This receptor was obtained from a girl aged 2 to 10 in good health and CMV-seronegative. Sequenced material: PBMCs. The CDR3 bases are TGCAGCGTCGTCAAAAACCGGGACAGTATGTTTAGCAATGAGCAGTTCTTC. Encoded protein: CSVVKNRDSMFSNEQFF.